The clone carrying this TCR beta chain was observed at least ten times. The data derive from a study of human T cells and chemical hapten exposure. Whole-study context: Skin of the upper inner arm, around 2 cm by around 2 cm, received 2% DPC for sensitization.

TCRdb passed the RACE reads through MiXCR, listing each CDR3 protein once. The sample yields about 120,000 distinct CDR3 sequences, around an eighth seen once. Time point specified: patch test 1, 2 weeks after DPC sensitization. As to treatment: therapeutic diphenylcyclopropenone sensitization with weekly scalp DPC. This receptor was identified in a woman aged 50 to 65 with alopecia areata. Some clones in this sample may be carry-over from other donors' samples. The sequencing used whole blood, collected in connection with sensitization to the hapten diphenylcyclopropenone (DPC).

The CDR3 loop is CASSGTGFNTGELFF. The CDR3, as DNA: TGCGCCAGCAGCGGGACAGGGTTCAACACCGGGGAGCTGTTTTTT. The gene calls are TRBV5-1 and TRBJ2-2, with 9 bases that match TRBD1. This CDR3 contains 15 residues. CDR1 and CDR2 (germline): SGHRS, YFSETQ. The V gene end was trimmed by 4 bases and the J gene end by 2 bases; junction bases not matched to a gene: 3.